One and the same sample provided the 10 T cell receptor beta chains below, sequenced in a study of T cell responses to AZD1222 COVID-19 vaccine. Using immunoSEQ multiplex PCR, the repertoire was profiled, and TCRdb retains in-frame clones only, with some absent. The sample holds about 180,000 clones, around 90% seen once. The source material was peripheral blood, sampled 28 days after the second AZD1222 dose. All receptors come from an adult who received the AZD1222 COVID-19 vaccine.

The chain uses TRBV11-2 and TRBJ1-6; D is possibly TRBD1 (5 bases). Deletions cut 4 bases from V and 2 bases from J, with 12 bases between. Germline V CDR1 and CDR2: SGHAT, FQNNGV. This CDR3 comprises 16 residues. DNA for the CDR3: TGTGCCAGCAGCTACGGGGGGGAAACCTATAATTCACCCCTCCACTTT. It specifies CASSYGGETYNSPLHF. Full variable domain (missing parts from reference TRBV11-2 and TRBJ1-6): EAGVAQSPRYKIIEKRQSVAFWCNPISGHATLYWYQQILGQGPKLLIQFQNNGVVDDSQLPKDRFSAERLKGVDSTLKIQPAKLEDSAVYLCASSYGGETYNSPLHFGNGTRLTVT.

The V gene is TRBV3-1 (or the pseudogene TRBV3-2), the J gene TRBJ2-2; 12 nucleotides agree with TRBD2. The V gene end was trimmed by 4 bases and the J gene end by 7 bases; junction bases not matched to a gene: 4. Germline lookup yields CDR1 LGHDT and CDR2 YNNKEL (reference sequence). The CDR3 length is 15 residues. The CDR3 loop is CASSLRTSGDGELFF. In DNA form, the CDR3 reads TGTGCCAGCAGCCTGAGGACTAGCGGGGACGGGGAGCTGTTTTTT.

V usage is TRBV5-1 and J usage is TRBJ1-5, with TRBD1 as a possible D gene (5 bases). The V and J ends lost 5 bases and 5 bases respectively, with 11 bases between them. CDR1 is SGHRS, CDR2 YFSETQ, per germline. The CDR3 loop spans 13 amino acids. CDR3 amino acids: CASRLGGDQPQHF. DNA of the CDR3: TGCGCCAGCAGACTCGGGGGGGATCAGCCCCAGCATTTT.

The chain links TRBV6-5 to TRBJ2-3, with D perhaps given as TRBD1 or TRBD2 (5 bases each). Germline lookup yields CDR1 MNHEY and CDR2 SVGAGI. The germline V and J ends were trimmed by 6 bases and 5 bases, with 12 bases remaining between them. This CDR3 is built from 13 residues. Here the CDR3 DNA reads TGTGCCAGCAGGGGGACCCCCGAAGATACGCAGTATTTT. Translation gives CASRGTPEDTQYF.

V gene TRBV6-9 combines with J gene TRBJ2-7; no clear D. Germline V gives CDR1 MNHGY, CDR2 SVAAGI. The V end lost 6 bases, the J end lost 5 bases, and 5 bases lay between the germline ends. This CDR3 has 10 amino acids. CDR3: CASSHNEQYF. The CDR3 nucleotides read TGTGCCAGCAGCCACAACGAGCAGTACTTC.

This clone was found once. This chain uses TRBV27 with TRBJ1-6; TRBD1 is a possible D gene (5 bases). CDR1 MNHEY and CDR2 SMNVEV come from the germline V gene (reference sequence). Trimming shortened V by 2 bases and J by 7 bases, and 12 bases separated the two germline ends. This CDR3 region has 15 residues. CDR3 coding DNA: TGTGCCAGCAGTTTAATCACGGGGCGGAATTCACCCCTCCACTTT. Translating it yields CASSLITGRNSPLHF.

The chain links TRBV7-3 to TRBJ1-2, with D uncertain. CDR1 and CDR2 (germline): SGHTA, FQGTGA. V dropped 5 bases and J dropped 3 bases, with 25 bases sitting between them. The CDR3 has 18 residues. The CDR3 spells CASSLHPNSDETDYGYTF. For the CDR3, the DNA is TGTGCCAGCAGCCTCCACCCTAATTCAGACGAAACAGACTATGGCTACACCTTC.

The count of this clone is one. The rearrangement uses TRBV11-2 and TRBJ2-1, with D unclear. This CDR3 contains 11 residues. Germline CDR1 and CDR2: SGHAT and FQNNGV. Trimming took 4 bases from V and 3 from J, leaving 1 base between them. Here the CDR3 DNA reads TGTGCCAGCAGCTACTACAATGAGCAGTTCTTC. Protein product: CASSYYNEQFF. The full variable domain, rest sourced from reference TRBV11-2 and TRBJ2-1, is EAGVAQSPRYKIIEKRQSVAFWCNPISGHATLYWYQQILGQGPKLLIQFQNNGVVDDSQLPKDRFSAERLKGVDSTLKIQPAKLEDSAVYLCASSYYNEQFFGPGTRLTVL.

The V gene is TRBV6-5, the J gene TRBJ2-3; 11 positions agree with TRBD2. The V and J ends lost 4 bases and 4 bases, in that order; junction bases with no gene match: 4. The CDR3 totals 15 residues. Germline CDR1 reads MNHEY; CDR2 reads SVGAGI. The CDR3, as DNA: TGTGCCAGCAGTTCCCCGACTAGCGGGGCAGATACGCAGTATTTT. Residues: CASSSPTSGADTQYF.

The V gene is TRBV11-2, the J gene TRBJ1-2, with 10 bases identical to TRBD1. V lost 5 bases and J lost 0; bases outside the gene matches: 12. This CDR3 is 18 amino acids long. CDR1 is SGHAT, CDR2 FQNNGV, per germline. The CDR3 loop reads CASSPAGTGDQANYGYTF. The DNA for the CDR3 is TGTGCCAGCAGCCCCGCCGGGACAGGGGATCAGGCTAACTATGGCTACACCTTC.